These T cell receptor beta chains were read from a single sample in a study of T cell responses to AZD1222 COVID-19 vaccine. Profiling relied on immunoSEQ multiplex PCR, and the TCRdb table lists in-frame clones only, not all of them. The sample contains 40,000 to 45,000 clones, about 82% of which appear only once. The specimen was peripheral blood, collected 28 days after the second dose of the MenACWY control vaccine. Source of these receptors: an adult who received the MenACWY meningococcal vaccine as a control. The CDR3 runs from the conserved cysteine through the conserved F or W. A D gene is named only where the DNA matches it firmly. Only part of the rows carry a size: once, few, many, or a class if the clone is expanded.

TRBJ2-5	NA	TRBV4-1	NA	TGCGCCAGCAGCCAAGACTGGAAGCGGGAGACCCAGTACTTC	CASSQDWKRETQYF
TRBJ2-5	many	TRBV20-1	TRBD2	TGCAGTGCTAGTAGTGGTGCGGCTAGCGGATACCAAGAGACCCAGTACTTC	CSASSGAASGYQETQYF
TRBJ1-1	NA	TRBV10-1	TRBD1	TGCGCCAGCAGTGAAGGGGGACAGGGGGCCGTGAACACTGAAGCTTTCTTT	CASSEGGQGAVNTEAFF
TRBJ2-7	few	TRBV21-1	NA	TGTGCCAGCAGCAAAGCGCTTTTGAGTCTAGTGCTGCACGAGCAGTACTTC	CASSKALLSLVLHEQYF
TRBJ2-7	NA	TRBV6-1	TRBD2	TGTGCCAGCAGTGATTGGATTAGCGGGAGTGGCTCCTACGAGCAGTACTTC	CASSDWISGSGSYEQYF
TRBJ1-1	few	TRBV27	NA	TGTGCCAGCAGTTTATTCAGTGAGGGGGGGAACACTGAAGCTTTCTTT	CASSLFSEGGNTEAFF
TRBJ2-6	NA	TRBV11-2	TRBD1	TGTGCCAGCAGTCCTACAGGGGGCTTTGGGGCCAACGTCCTGACTTTC	CASSPTGGFGANVLTF
TRBJ1-1	NA	TRBV20-1	NA	TGCAGCACTGTCGGCGACACTGAAGCTTTCTTT	CSTVGDTEAFF
TRBJ1-4	once	TRBV15	NA	TGTGCCACCAGCAGAAAACAGCAAAATGAAAAACTGTTTTTT	CATSRKQQNEKLFF
TRBJ1-2	NA	TRBV6-5	TRBD1	TGTGCCAGCCGCCAAACAGGGGGCAGGATCTATGGCTACACCTTC	CASRQTGGRIYGYTF
TRBJ1-5	NA	TRBV19	TRBD1	TGTGCCAGTAGTATAGACCAGGGGGCCCATCAGCCCCAGCATTTT	CASSIDQGAHQPQHF
TRBJ2-1	NA	TRBV6-5	NA	TGTGCTACGACCGGGGTCTCCTACAATGAGCAGTTCTTC	CATTGVSYNEQFF
TRBJ2-1	NA	TRBV10-3	NA	TGTGCCATCGGAGGGGGGAAATGGCGTTACAATGAGCAGTTCTTC	CAIGGGKWRYNEQFF
TRBJ1-5	NA	TRBV12-3/TRBV12-4	TRBD1	TGTGCCAGCAGTTTAGACAGGGGGCGGCCCCAGCATTTT	CASSLDRGRPQHF
TRBJ2-7	NA	TRBV5-4	TRBD2	TGTGCCAGCACTTTGGGGGGGAGGTCGGAGGAGCAGTACTTC	CASTLGGRSEEQYF
TRBJ1-4	NA	TRBV29-1	TRBD1	TGCAGCGCACCGGGACAGAATGAAAAACTGTTTTTT	CSAPGQNEKLFF
TRBJ1-1	once	TRBV10-2	NA	TGCGCCAGCAGTGAGTCGGGGTGGTTCACTGAAGCTTTCTTT	CASSESGWFTEAFF
TRBJ1-1	NA	TRBV19	NA	TGTGCCAGTAGTATAAAGCTGGACACTGAAGCTTTCTTT	CASSIKLDTEAFF
TRBJ1-1	NA	TRBV12-5	NA	TGTGCTAGTGCCCCGGGAAACATGAACACTGAAGCTTTCTTT	CASAPGNMNTEAFF
TRBJ1-2	NA	TRBV5-6	NA	TGTGCCAGCAGCTCCCTTGGGGGGGCTAACTATGGCTACACCTTC	CASSSLGGANYGYTF
TRBJ2-1	NA	TRBV10-3	TRBD2	TGTGCCATCAGTGGCGGGGCGACTAGCGGGAGCCGCAATGAGCAGTTCTTC	CAISGGATSGSRNEQFF
TRBJ2-1	NA	TRBV7-9	TRBD2	TGTGCCAGCAGCTTATGGGCTAGCGGTTACAATGAGCAGTTCTTC	CASSLWASGYNEQFF
TRBJ2-3	NA	TRBV19	TRBD1	TGTGCCAGTAGTGACAGGGGGACAGATACGCAGTATTTT	CASSDRGTDTQYF
TRBJ1-2	NA	TRBV18	NA	TGTGCCAGCTCCCTCAAGGCTGAGGGAGGAGGCTACACCTTC	CASSLKAEGGGYTF
TRBJ1-5	NA	TRBV19	NA	TGTGCCAGCCGACACGGGGCAGCAAATCAGCCCCAGCATTTT	CASRHGAANQPQHF
TRBJ2-7	NA	TRBV5-4	NA	TGTGCCAGCAGCCGGGGACTCGGAAACGCCTACGAGCAGTACTTC	CASSRGLGNAYEQYF
TRBJ1-4	NA	TRBV13	NA	TGTGCCAGCAGCCCTAATGGGAGGGGATTGGCGAGTGAAAAACTGTTTTTT	CASSPNGRGLASEKLFF
TRBJ2-4	NA	TRBV18	NA	TGTGCCAGCTCACCACCGGAGCGGCTTAAAAACATTCAGTACTTC	CASSPPERLKNIQYF
TRBJ1-6	NA	TRBV28	NA	TGTGCCGGGGGGAGCTCCTATAATTCACCCCTCCACTTT	CAGGSSYNSPLHF
TRBJ1-6	NA	TRBV14	NA	TGTGCCAGCAGTCTAACAGGGAACTCACCCCTCCACTTT	CASSLTGNSPLHF
TRBJ1-1	NA	TRBV2	NA	TGTGCCAGCAGGGTGGACGGACCCTTGGGAGCTTTCTTT	CASRVDGPLGAFF
TRBJ1-2	NA	TRBV30	NA	TGTGCCCGGGGGGGGAACTATGGCTACACCTTC	CARGGNYGYTF